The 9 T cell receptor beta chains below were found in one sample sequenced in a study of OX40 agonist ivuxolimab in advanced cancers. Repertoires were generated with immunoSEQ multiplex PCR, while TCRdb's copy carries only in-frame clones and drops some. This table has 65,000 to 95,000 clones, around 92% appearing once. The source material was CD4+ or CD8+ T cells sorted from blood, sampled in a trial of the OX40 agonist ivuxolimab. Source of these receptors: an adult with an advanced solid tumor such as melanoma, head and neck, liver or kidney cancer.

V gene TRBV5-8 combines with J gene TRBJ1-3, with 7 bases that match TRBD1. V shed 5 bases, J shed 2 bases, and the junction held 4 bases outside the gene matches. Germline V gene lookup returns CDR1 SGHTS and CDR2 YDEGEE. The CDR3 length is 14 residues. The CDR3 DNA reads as TGTGCCAGCAGAAGACAGGGTACTGGAAACACCATATATTTT. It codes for CASRRQGTGNTIYF.

DNA for the CDR3: TGCGCCAGCAGCCGGACAGGTGGAGAGACCCAGTACTTC. Protein product: CASSRTGGETQYF. The chain is built from TRBV5-1 and TRBJ2-5; 7 bases are shared with TRBD1. V trimming: 4 bases; J trimming: 4 bases; junction bases outside the gene matches: 4. CDR1 is SGHRS, CDR2 YFSETQ, per germline. This CDR3 spans 13 amino acids.

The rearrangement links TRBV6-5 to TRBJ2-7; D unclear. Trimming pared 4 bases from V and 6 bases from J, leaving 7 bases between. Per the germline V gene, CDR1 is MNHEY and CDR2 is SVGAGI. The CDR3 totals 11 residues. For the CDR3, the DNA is TGTGCCAGCAGTTCTCCTGGCGAGCAGTACTTC. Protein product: CASSSPGEQYF.

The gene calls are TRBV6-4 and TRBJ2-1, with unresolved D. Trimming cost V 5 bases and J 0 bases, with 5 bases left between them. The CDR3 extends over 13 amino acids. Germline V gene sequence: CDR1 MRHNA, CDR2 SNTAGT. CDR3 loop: CASSLSSYNEQFF. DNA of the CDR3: TGTGCCAGCAGTTTGAGCTCCTACAATGAGCAGTTCTTC.

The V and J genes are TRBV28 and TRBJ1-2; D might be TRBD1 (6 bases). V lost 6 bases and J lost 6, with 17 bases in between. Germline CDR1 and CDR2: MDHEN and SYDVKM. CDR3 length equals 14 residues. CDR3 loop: CASRSIDRKDGYTF. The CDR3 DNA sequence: TGTGCCAGCAGATCTATCGACAGGAAAGATGGCTACACCTTC.

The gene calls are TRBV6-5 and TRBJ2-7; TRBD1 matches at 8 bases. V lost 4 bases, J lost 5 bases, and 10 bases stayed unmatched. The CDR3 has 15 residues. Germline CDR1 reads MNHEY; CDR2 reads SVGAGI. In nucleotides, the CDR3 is TGTGCCAGCAGTTCGCGGCCGGGACAGGATCACGAGCAGTACTTC. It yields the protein CASSSRPGQDHEQYF.

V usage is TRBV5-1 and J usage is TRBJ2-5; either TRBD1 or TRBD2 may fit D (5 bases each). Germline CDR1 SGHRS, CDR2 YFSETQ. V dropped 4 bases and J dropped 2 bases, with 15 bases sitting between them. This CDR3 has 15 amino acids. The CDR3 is CASSETGTGQETQYF. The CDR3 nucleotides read TGCGCCAGCAGCGAAACCGGGACGGGTCAAGAGACCCAGTACTTC.

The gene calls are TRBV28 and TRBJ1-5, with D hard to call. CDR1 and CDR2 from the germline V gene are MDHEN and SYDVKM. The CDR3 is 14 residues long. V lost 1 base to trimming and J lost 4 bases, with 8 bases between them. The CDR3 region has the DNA TGTGCCAGCAGTTTATCACGGGGAAATCAGCCCCAGCATTTT. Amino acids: CASSLSRGNQPQHF.

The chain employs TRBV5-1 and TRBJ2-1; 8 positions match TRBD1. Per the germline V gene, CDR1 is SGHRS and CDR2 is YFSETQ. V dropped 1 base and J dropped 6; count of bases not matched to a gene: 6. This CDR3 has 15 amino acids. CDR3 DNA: TGCGCCAGCAGCTTGTTCTCGGGACAGGCCAATGAGCAGTTCTTC. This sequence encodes CASSLFSGQANEQFF.